This TCR beta chain was sequenced during a study of early T cells in non-severe SARS-CoV-2 infection. This CDR3 has 15 residues. The germline V gene has CDR1 LNHDA and CDR2 SQIVND (reference sequence). V was clipped by 5 bases and J by 0 bases, with 14 bases between them. TCRdb re-derived calls from the 5' RACE reads in MiXCR, one entry per CDR3 protein. Among tens of thousands of distinct CDR3 sequences listed, 10% to 15% were seen once. Many counts were recorded for this clonotype. This clonotype originated in an adult who was a healthcare worker with PCR-confirmed SARS-CoV-2 infection or an uninfected control (not recorded which). What was sequenced was whole blood. The rearrangement joins TRBV19 to TRBJ2-7, with TRBD1 as a possible D gene (6 bases). The CDR3 sequence: CASSRSRGYSYEQYF. CDR3 in DNA: TGTGCCAGTAGTCGGTCCAGGGGATACTCCTACGAGCAGTACTTC.